One and the same sample provided the 22 T cell receptor beta chains below, sequenced in a study of graft-versus-host responses after intestinal transplantation. Some clones are missing from TCRdb's copy, which holds only in-frame ones; the method was immunoSEQ multiplex PCR. This table holds roughly 100,000 clones, about 88% found once. These TCRs' antigens remain unknown. The input for sequencing was unstimulated CD4+ T cells sorted from spleen or lymph node cells, taken before intestinal transplant. Receptors were obtained from a human donor who received an intestinal transplant.

In its sample, this clone was seen once. This chain uses TRBV29-1 with TRBJ2-5; TRBD2 matches at 12 bases. V shed 7 bases and J 5 bases; nucleotides not matched to a gene: 2. This CDR3 region has 12 residues. Germline assignment: CDR1 SQVTM and CDR2 ANQGSEA. This chain's CDR3 is CSGLAGDETQYF. The CDR3 DNA sequence: TGCAGCGGACTAGCGGGGGATGAGACCCAGTACTTC.

CDR3 loop: CASSVGTLNYGYTF. The CDR3 DNA sequence: TGTGCCAGCAGCGTAGGGACACTCAACTATGGCTACACCTTC. The chain combines TRBV9 with TRBJ1-2, with D possibly matching TRBD1 (5 bases). The ends were cut back, 0 bases at V and 2 bases at J, with 8 bases in the middle. Germline V gene sequence: CDR1 SGDLS, CDR2 YYNGEE. CDR3 size: 14 residues.

The chain joins TRBV7-3 to TRBJ2-6, with a possible D match to TRBD2 (6 bases). The CDR3 length is 17 residues. The V end was cut by 0 bases, the J end by 0 bases, with 9 bases between. CDR1 SGHTA and CDR2 FQGTGA come from the germline V gene. CDR3 in amino acids: CASSLTGGPSGANVLTF. CDR3 coding DNA: TGTGCCAGCAGCTTAACGGGGGGACCCTCTGGGGCCAACGTCCTGACTTTC.

V is TRBV2 and J is TRBJ1-2; tentative D call: TRBD1 (6 bases). CDR3 length: 15 amino acids. Trimming stripped 7 bases from V and 6 bases from J, with 21 bases between. The V gene's germline CDR1 is SNHLY and CDR2 FYNNEI. The CDR3, as DNA: TGTGCCAGCAACGTGGACAGAAGGGGCTCTGATGGCTACACCTTC. Encoded protein: CASNVDRRGSDGYTF.

This clone was observed a few times. V is TRBV4-2 and J is TRBJ2-7; D uncertain. The CDR3 spans 15 residues. Between the trimmed V and J ends, which lost 0 bases and 3 bases, there was a span of 12 bases. Germline values: CDR1 LGHNA, CDR2 YNFKEQ. The CDR3 DNA reads as TGTGCCAGCAGCCAAGATCGTAGTGGGTACTACGAGCAGTACTTC. Translation: CASSQDRSGYYEQYF.

The rearrangement uses TRBV20-1 and TRBJ1-1; D is perhaps TRBD1 (5 bases). This CDR3 region has 10 residues. The ends were cut back, 6 bases at V and 7 bases at J, with 9 bases in the middle. Germline-derived CDR1 and CDR2 are DFQATT and SNEGSKA (reference sequence). CDR3 protein: CSAGTFEAFF. CDR3 coding DNA: TGCAGTGCCGGGACCTTTGAAGCTTTCTTT.

The rearrangement joins TRBV5-1 to TRBJ2-7; maybe TRBD1 (6 bases). This CDR3 is built from 14 residues. Trimming removed 2 bases from V and 3 bases from J, with 12 bases in between. Looked up from germline, CDR1 is SGHRS and CDR2 is YFSETQ. CDR3 sequence reads: CASSLQGSVYEQYF. The CDR3 DNA reads as TGCGCCAGCAGCTTACAGGGTTCCGTCTACGAGCAGTACTTC.

This clone showed up just a few times. The V and J genes are TRBV18 and TRBJ2-3; 9 positions agree with TRBD2. In germline, CDR1 is KGHSH, CDR2 LQKENI. This CDR3 is built from 14 residues. J gave up 4 bases and V 1 base, and 0 bases lay outside the gene matches. The CDR3 region has the DNA TGTGCCAGCTCACCACTAGCGGGGGCAGATACGCAGTATTTT. It codes for CASSPLAGADTQYF.

As DNA, the CDR3 is TGTGCCAGCAGCAACCGCGGGACAGGGCGAGAGACCCAGTACTTC. Translation gives CASSNRGTGRETQYF. This chain joins TRBV7-9 and TRBJ2-5, with 9 bases aligning to TRBD1. Germline CDR1 SEHNR, CDR2 FQNEAQ (reference sequence). This CDR3 has 15 residues. With V trimmed by 5 bases and J by 4 bases, 8 bases remained unmatched.

For this clone: A junction boundary mismatches the germline segment, possibly from a read error. The rearrangement uses TRBV4-1 and TRBJ2-2; D uncertain. Germline V gene sequence: CDR1 MGHRA, CDR2 YSYEKL. The CDR3 consists of 13 residues. The CDR3: CASNPQHTGELFF. DNA for the CDR3: TGTGCCAGCAATCCGCAGCACACCGGGGAGCTGTTTTTT.

This clone came up a few times. The chain employs TRBV9 and TRBJ2-3, with TRBD2 matching over 11 bases. CDR3 length equals 16 residues. Looked up from germline, CDR1 is SGDLS and CDR2 is YYNGEE. V lost 4 bases to trimming and J lost 1 base; unmatched junction nucleotides: 5. CDR3: CASSLLAGAGTDTQYF. CDR3 in DNA: TGTGCCAGCAGCTTACTAGCGGGGGCCGGCACAGATACGCAGTATTTT. The full variable domain, with the rest looked up from reference TRBV9 and TRBJ2-3, is DSGVTQTPKHLITATGQRVTLRCSPRSGDLSVYWYQQSLDQGLQFLIQYYNGEERAKGNILERFSAQQFPDLHSELNLSSLELGDSALYFCASSLLAGAGTDTQYFGPGTRLTVL.

The chain links TRBV4-1 to TRBJ2-7, with 9 nucleotides matching TRBD1. The CDR3 length is 15 residues. Germline CDR1 reads MGHRA; CDR2 reads YSYEKL. V lost 4 bases to trimming and J lost 2 bases; unmatched junction nucleotides: 6. CDR3 DNA: TGCGCCAGCAGCCTAGGGACAGGGACAACCTACGAGCAGTACTTC. Translating gives CASSLGTGTTYEQYF.

A word on this clone: The sample has other DNA sequences that encode this CDR3 too. V and J are TRBV5-1 and TRBJ1-5, with 9 bases lining up with TRBD1. The length of the CDR3 is 16 residues. V lost 4 bases, J lost 2 bases, and 7 bases stayed unmatched. From germline, CDR1 is SGHRS and CDR2 YFSETQ. The CDR3 loop is CASSLGTGSGNQPQHF. The CDR3 nucleotides are TGCGCCAGCAGCCTCGGGACAGGGAGTGGCAATCAGCCCCAGCATTTT.

The chain recombines TRBV13 with TRBJ2-3; the D is unclear. With 5 bases removed from V and 2 bases from J, the gap between germline ends came to 5 bases. The CDR3 runs to 12 residues. The germline CDR1 and CDR2 sequences are PRHDT and FYEKMQ (reference sequence). CDR3 coding DNA: TGTGCCAGCAGCACGACCACAGATACGCAGTATTTT. Protein sequence: CASSTTTDTQYF.

The rearrangement uses TRBV5-1 and TRBJ2-2; unclear D gene. Trimming cost V 0 bases and J 4 bases, with 7 bases left between them. From germline, CDR1 is SGHRS and CDR2 YFSETQ. The CDR3 totals 14 residues. CDR3 region: CASSLDWATGELFF. The CDR3 DNA reads TGCGCCAGCAGCTTGGATTGGGCCACCGGGGAGCTGTTTTTT.

The CDR3 region has the DNA TGCGCCAGCAGCTCTCCGATGACCGCCGACTATGGCTACACCTTC. Translating it yields CASSSPMTADYGYTF. The rearrangement joins TRBV4-1 to TRBJ1-2; the D is unclear. The CDR3 has 15 residues. CDR1 and CDR2 from the germline V gene are MGHRA and YSYEKL. Trimming took 5 bases from V and 3 from J, leaving 16 bases between them.

This chain connects TRBV5-1 to TRBJ2-3; D gene ambiguous. CDR3 size: 12 residues. Germline V gene data show CDR1 as SGHRS and CDR2 as YFSETQ. With 3 bases removed from V and 4 bases from J, the gap between germline ends came to 6 bases. DNA for the CDR3: TGCGCCAGCAGCTACCCCCCAGATACGCAGTATTTT. Translation gives CASSYPPDTQYF.

The chain joins TRBV7-9 to TRBJ2-7, with D perhaps assigned TRBD1 or TRBD2 (5 bases each). The CDR3 runs to 13 residues. Germline lookup yields CDR1 SEHNR and CDR2 FQNEAQ (reference sequence). Deletions cut 1 base from V and 11 bases from J, with 15 bases between. The CDR3: CASSLEGTAPKYF. CDR3 coding DNA: TGTGCCAGCAGCTTAGAAGGGACGGCCCCCAAGTACTTC.

The chain uses TRBV4-2 and TRBJ2-1; no clear D. The CDR3 totals 14 residues. The germline V and J ends were trimmed by 1 base and 2 bases, with 6 bases remaining between them. The germline gives CDR1 LGHNA, CDR2 YNFKEQ. The DNA for the CDR3 is TGTGCCAGCAGCCAAGGCGGTACCTACAATGAGCAGTTCTTC. Its protein product is CASSQGGTYNEQFF.

The chain couples TRBV19 to TRBJ2-7; the D gene could be TRBD1 or TRBD2 (5 bases each). V shed 3 bases and J shed 7 bases, with 13 bases lying between them. The CDR3 covers 13 residues. CDR1 LNHDA and CDR2 SQIVND come from the germline V gene (reference sequence). The CDR3 loop is CASSIRGDGEQYF. CDR3 DNA sequence: TGTGCCAGTAGTATCCGGGGCGACGGAGAGCAGTACTTC.

The chain couples TRBV27 to TRBJ2-7, with TRBD1 matching 8 bases. Germline CDR1 MNHEY, CDR2 SMNVEV (reference sequence). The CDR3 has 15 residues. V was clipped by 8 bases and J by 4 bases; unmatched bases: 13. For the CDR3, the DNA is TGTGCCAGCCAAAGAGCCGGGACAGGAGTTTACGAGCAGTACTTC. Its protein is CASQRAGTGVYEQYF.

V is TRBV5-4 and J is TRBJ2-3; TRBD1 might be the D (6 bases). The CDR3 contains 14 residues. In germline, CDR1 is SGHNT, CDR2 YYREEE (reference sequence). The V and J ends lost 4 bases and 6 bases respectively, with 15 bases between them. The CDR3 nucleotides read TGTGCCAGCAGCCCTTTTGGAGACAGGGATACGCAGTATTTT. This codes for CASSPFGDRDTQYF.